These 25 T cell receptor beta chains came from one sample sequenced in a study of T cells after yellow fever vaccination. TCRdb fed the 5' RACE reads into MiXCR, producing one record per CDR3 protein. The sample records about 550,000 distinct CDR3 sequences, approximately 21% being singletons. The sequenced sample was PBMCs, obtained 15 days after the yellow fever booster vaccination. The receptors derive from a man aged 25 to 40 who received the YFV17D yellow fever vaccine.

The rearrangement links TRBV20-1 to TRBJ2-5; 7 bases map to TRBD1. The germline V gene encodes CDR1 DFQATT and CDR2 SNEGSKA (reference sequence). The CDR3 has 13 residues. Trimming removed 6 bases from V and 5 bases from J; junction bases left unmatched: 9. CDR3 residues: CSAMGQLMETQYF. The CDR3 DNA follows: TGCAGTGCGATGGGACAGTTGATGGAGACCCAGTACTTC.

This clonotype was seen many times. The CDR3 coding sequence is TGCAGTGCTAGAGGGGGAGGGAGCGGGATCTACAATGAGCAGTTCTTC. Translation gives CSARGGGSGIYNEQFF. The chain couples TRBV20-1 to TRBJ2-1; 7 bases fit TRBD2. V shed 1 base and J 3 bases; nucleotides not matched to a gene: 9. Germline CDR1 DFQATT, CDR2 SNEGSKA (reference sequence). The CDR3 runs 16 residues.

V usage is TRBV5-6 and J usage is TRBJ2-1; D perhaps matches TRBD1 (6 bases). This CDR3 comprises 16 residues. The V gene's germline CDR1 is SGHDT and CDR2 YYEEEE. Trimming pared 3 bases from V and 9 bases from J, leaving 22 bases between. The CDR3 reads CASSWQMTGYLSEQFF. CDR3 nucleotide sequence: TGTGCCAGCAGCTGGCAAATGACAGGCTATTTAAGTGAGCAGTTCTTC.

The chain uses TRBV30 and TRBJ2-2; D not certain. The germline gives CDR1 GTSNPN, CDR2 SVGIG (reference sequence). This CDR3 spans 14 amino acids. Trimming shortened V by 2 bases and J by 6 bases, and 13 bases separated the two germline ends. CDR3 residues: CAWSRSIFPGELFF. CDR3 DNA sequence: TGTGCCTGGAGTAGATCTATTTTTCCCGGGGAGCTGTTTTTT.

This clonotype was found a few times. The CDR3 DNA reads TGTGCCAGCAGCAGACAGATGGGCACAGATACGCAGTATTTT. Its protein product is CASSRQMGTDTQYF. V and J are TRBV7-2 and TRBJ2-3; possible D gene TRBD1, 5 bases. Trimming shortened V by 5 bases and J by 1 base, and 10 bases separated the two germline ends. CDR1 SGHTA and CDR2 FQGNSA come from the germline V gene. There are 14 residues in the CDR3.

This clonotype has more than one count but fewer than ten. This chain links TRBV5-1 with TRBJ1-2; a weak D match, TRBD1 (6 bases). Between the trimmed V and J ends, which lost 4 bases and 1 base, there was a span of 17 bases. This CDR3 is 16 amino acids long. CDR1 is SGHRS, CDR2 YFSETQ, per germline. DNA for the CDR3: TGCGCCAGCAGCACCCGCGGAGGGGGAGTTAACTATGGCTACACCTTC. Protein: CASSTRGGGVNYGYTF. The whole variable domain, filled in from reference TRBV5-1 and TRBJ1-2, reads KAGVTQTPRYLIKTRGQQVTLSCSPISGHRSVSWYQQTPGQGLQFLFEYFSETQRNKGNFPGRFSGRQFSNSRSEMNVSTLELGDSALYLCASSTRGGGVNYGYTFGSGTRLTVV.

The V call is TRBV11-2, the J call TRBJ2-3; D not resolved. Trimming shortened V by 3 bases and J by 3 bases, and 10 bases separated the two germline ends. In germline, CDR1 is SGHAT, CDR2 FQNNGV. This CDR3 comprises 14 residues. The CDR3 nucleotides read TGTGCCAGCAGCTTTTCAGGCCAGACAGATACGCAGTATTTT. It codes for CASSFSGQTDTQYF.

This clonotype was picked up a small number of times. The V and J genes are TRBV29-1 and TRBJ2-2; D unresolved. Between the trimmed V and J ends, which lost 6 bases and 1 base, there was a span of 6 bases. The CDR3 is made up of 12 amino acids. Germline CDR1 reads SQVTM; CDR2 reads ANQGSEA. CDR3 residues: CSVPQNTGELFF. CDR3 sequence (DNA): TGCAGCGTCCCACAGAACACCGGGGAGCTGTTTTTT.

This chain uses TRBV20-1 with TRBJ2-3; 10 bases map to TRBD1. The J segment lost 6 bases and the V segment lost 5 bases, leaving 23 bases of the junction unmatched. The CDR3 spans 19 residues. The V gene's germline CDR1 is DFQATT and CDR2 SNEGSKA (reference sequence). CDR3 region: CSASTGGATMLTGVDTQYF. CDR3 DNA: TGCAGTGCTTCGACAGGGGGCGCGACCATGTTAACGGGAGTGGATACGCAGTATTTT.

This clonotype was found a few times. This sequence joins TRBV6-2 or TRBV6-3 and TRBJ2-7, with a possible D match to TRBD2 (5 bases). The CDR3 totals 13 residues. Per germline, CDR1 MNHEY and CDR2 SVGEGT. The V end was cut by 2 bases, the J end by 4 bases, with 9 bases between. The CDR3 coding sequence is TGTGCCAGCAGTTACGGACTCTTTTACGAGCAGTACTTC. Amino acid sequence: CASSYGLFYEQYF.

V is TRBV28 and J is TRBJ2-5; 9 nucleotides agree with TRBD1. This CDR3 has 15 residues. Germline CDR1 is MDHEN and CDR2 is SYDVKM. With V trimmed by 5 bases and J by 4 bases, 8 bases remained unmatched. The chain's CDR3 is CASSEGTGSGETQYF. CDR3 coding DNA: TGTGCCAGCAGTGAGGGGACAGGGAGTGGAGAGACCCAGTACTTC.

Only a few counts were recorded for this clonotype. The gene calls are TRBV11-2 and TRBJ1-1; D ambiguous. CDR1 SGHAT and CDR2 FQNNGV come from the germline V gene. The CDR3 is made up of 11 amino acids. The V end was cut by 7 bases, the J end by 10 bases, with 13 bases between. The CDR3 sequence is CASTTGVGAFF. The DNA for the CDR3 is TGTGCCAGCACCACGGGTGTAGGAGCTTTCTTT.

The CDR3 DNA sequence: TGCGCCAGCAGCCCGGAGGGACTCCTAGCCACAGATACGCAGTATTTT. It specifies CASSPEGLLATDTQYF. The chain joins TRBV4-3 to TRBJ2-3, with a possible D match to TRBD2 (6 bases). Germline CDR1 reads LGHNA; CDR2 reads YSLEER. The CDR3 contains 16 residues. V gave up 4 bases and J gave up 2 bases, with 16 bases separating them.

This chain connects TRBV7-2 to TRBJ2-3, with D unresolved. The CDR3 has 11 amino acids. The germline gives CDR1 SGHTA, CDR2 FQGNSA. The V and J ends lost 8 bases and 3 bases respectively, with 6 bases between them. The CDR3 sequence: CASHWTDTQYF. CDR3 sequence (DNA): TGTGCCAGCCATTGGACAGATACGCAGTATTTT.

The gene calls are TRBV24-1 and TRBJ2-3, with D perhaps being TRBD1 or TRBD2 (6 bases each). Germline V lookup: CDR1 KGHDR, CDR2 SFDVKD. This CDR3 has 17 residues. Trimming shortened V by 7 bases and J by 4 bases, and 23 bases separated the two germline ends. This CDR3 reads CATSWGGGQGGPDTQYF. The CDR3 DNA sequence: TGTGCCACCAGCTGGGGAGGCGGCCAAGGGGGACCAGATACGCAGTATTTT.

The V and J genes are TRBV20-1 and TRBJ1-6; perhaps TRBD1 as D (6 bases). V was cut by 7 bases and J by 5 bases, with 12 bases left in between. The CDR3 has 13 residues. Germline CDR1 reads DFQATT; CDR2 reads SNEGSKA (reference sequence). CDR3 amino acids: CSGTGANNSPLHF. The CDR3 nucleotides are TGCAGTGGCACGGGGGCAAATAATTCACCCCTCCACTTT.

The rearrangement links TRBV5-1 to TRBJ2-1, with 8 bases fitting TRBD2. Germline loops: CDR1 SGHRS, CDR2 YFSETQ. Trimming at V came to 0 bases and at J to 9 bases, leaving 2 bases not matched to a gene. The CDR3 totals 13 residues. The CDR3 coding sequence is TGCGCCAGCAGCTTGGGACTAGCGCTTGAGCAGTTCTTC. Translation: CASSLGLALEQFF.

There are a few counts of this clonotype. CDR3 protein: CATSDFTVGELFF. The CDR3 coding sequence is TGTGCCACCAGTGACTTTACCGTCGGGGAGCTGTTTTTT. V and J are TRBV24-1 and TRBJ2-2; no firm D call. The V gene lost 4 bases and the J gene lost 7 bases, with 9 bases spanning the gap. Germline V gene sequence: CDR1 KGHDR, CDR2 SFDVKD. The CDR3 is made up of 13 amino acids.

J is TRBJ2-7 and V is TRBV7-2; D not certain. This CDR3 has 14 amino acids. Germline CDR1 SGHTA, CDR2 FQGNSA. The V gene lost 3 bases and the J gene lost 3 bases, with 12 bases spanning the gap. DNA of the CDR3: TGTGCCAGCAGCTTCGCGGTTAGAGGCTACGAGCAGTACTTC. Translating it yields CASSFAVRGYEQYF.

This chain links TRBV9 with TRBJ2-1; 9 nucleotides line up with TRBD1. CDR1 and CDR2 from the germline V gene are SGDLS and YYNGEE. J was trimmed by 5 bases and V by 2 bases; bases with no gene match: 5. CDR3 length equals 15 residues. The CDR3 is CASSVGQGWDNEQFF. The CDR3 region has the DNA TGTGCCAGCAGCGTTGGACAGGGGTGGGACAATGAGCAGTTCTTC.

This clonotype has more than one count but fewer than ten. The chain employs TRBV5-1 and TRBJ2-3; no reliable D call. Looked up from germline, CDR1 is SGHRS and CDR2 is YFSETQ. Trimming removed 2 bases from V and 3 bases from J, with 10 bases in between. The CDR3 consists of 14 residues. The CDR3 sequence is CASSFLGWTDTQYF. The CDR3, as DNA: TGCGCCAGCAGCTTTCTTGGGTGGACAGATACGCAGTATTTT.

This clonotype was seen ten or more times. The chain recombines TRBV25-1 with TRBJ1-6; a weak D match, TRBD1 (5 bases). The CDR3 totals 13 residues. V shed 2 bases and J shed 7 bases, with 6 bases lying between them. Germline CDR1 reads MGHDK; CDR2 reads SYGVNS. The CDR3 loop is CASSEGGNSPLHF. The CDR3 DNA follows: TGTGCCAGCAGTGAAGGGGGAAATTCACCCCTCCACTTT. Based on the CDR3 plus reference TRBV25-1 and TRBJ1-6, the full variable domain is EADIYQTPRYLVIGTGKKITLECSQTMGHDKMYWYQQDPGMELHLIHYSYGVNSTEKGDLSSESTVSRIRTEHFPLTLESARPSHTSQYLCASSEGGNSPLHFGNGTRLTVT.

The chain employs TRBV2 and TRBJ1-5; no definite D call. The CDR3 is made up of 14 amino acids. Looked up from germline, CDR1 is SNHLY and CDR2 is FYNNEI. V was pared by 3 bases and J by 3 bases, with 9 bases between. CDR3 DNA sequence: TGTGCCAGCAGTGATATCCCGACCAATCAGCCCCAGCATTTT. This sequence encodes CASSDIPTNQPQHF.

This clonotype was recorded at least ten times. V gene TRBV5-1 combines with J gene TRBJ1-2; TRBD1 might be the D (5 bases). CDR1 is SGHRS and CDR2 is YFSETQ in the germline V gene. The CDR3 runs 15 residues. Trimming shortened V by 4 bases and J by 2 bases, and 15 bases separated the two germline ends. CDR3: CASSSFQGGNYGYTF. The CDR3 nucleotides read TGCGCCAGCAGCAGTTTTCAGGGAGGAAACTATGGCTACACCTTC.

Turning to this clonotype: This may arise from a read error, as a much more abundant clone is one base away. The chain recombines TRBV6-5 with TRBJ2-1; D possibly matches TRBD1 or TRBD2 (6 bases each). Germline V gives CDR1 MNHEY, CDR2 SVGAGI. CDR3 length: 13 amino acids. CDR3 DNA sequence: TGTGCCAGCGGTTACCAACAGGGAGGTGAGCAGTTCTTC. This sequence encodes CASGYQQGGEQFF.